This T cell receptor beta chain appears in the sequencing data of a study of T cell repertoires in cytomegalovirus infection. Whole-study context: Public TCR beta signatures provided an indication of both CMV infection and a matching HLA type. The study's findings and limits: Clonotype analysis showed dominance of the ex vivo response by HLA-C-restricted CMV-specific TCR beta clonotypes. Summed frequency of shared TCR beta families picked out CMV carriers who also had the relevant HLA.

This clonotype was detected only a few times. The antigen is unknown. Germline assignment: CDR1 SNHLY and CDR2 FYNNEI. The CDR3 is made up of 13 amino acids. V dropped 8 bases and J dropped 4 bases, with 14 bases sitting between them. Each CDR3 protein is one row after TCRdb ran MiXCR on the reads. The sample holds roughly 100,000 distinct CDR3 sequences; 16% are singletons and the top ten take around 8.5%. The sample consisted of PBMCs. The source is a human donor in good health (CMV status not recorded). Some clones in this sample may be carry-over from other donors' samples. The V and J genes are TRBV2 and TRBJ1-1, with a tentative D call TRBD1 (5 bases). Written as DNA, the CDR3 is TGTGCCAGCCGATGGTATCAGGGCACTGAAGCTTTCTTT. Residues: CASRWYQGTEAFF.